The 5 T cell receptor beta chains below all came from one sample that was sequenced in a study of shared T cell receptors in the human thymus. Libraries were prepared by immunoSEQ multiplex PCR; TCRdb keeps only in-frame clonotypes and omits some of them. The sample includes about 400,000 clones, 85% to 95% of them seen just once. Sequencing input: thymocytes. These receptor sequences come from a human donor.

The chain links TRBV4-3 to TRBJ2-2, with no clear D. V was clipped by 0 bases and J by 3 bases, with 11 bases between them. The length of the CDR3 is 16 residues. The germline CDR1 and CDR2 sequences are LGHNA and YSLEER. The CDR3: CASSQDYAVYTGELFF. CDR3 sequence (DNA): TGCGCCAGCAGCCAAGATTACGCAGTTTACACCGGGGAGCTGTTTTTT.

V usage is TRBV4-1 and J usage is TRBJ1-1, with 11 bases matching TRBD1. The CDR3 runs 15 residues. J lost 6 bases, V lost 4 bases, and 7 bases had no gene match. Germline values: CDR1 MGHRA, CDR2 YSYEKL. Here the CDR3 DNA reads TGCGCCAGCAGCCCCCGGACAGGGGGCGGTCCTGAAGCTTTCTTT. Its protein product is CASSPRTGGGPEAFF.

This clone was recorded once. This chain connects TRBV7-2 to TRBJ2-1; TRBD1 aligns across 9 bases. From germline, CDR1 is SGHTA and CDR2 FQGNSA. The CDR3 covers 13 residues. V lost 5 bases, J lost 6 bases, and 2 bases stayed unmatched. The CDR3 DNA reads TGTGCCAGCAGCCCGACAGGGGGCAATGAGCAGTTCTTC. This sequence encodes CASSPTGGNEQFF. The complete variable domain, with remaining parts taken from reference TRBV7-2 and TRBJ2-1, reads GAGVSQSPSNKVTEKGKDVELRCDPISGHTALYWYRQSLGQGLEFLIYFQGNSAPDKSGLPSDRFSAERTGGSVSTLTIQRTQQEDSAVYLCASSPTGGNEQFFGPGTRLTVL.

The gene calls are TRBV28 and TRBJ1-3; perhaps TRBD1 as D (5 bases). The CDR3 has 17 amino acids. In germline, CDR1 is MDHEN, CDR2 SYDVKM. V lost 5 bases and J lost 3, with 20 bases in between. In DNA form, the CDR3 reads TGTGCCAGCAGTGGCCGGGGCTCCCGGGCTTATGGAAACACCATATATTTT. Protein product: CASSGRGSRAYGNTIYF.

The rearrangement links TRBV19 to TRBJ2-6; D gene ambiguous. CDR1 is LNHDA, CDR2 SQIVND, per germline (reference sequence). The V end was cut by 5 bases, the J end by 0 bases, with 11 bases between. This CDR3 comprises 16 residues. In DNA, the CDR3 is TGTGCCAGTAGTGCTACAGTGTCCTCTGGGGCCAACGTCCTGACTTTC. Its protein product is CASSATVSSGANVLTF.